The T cell receptor beta chain under discussion was sequenced for a study of T cells in Graves' hyperthyroidism and ophthalmopathy. Amplification yielded TCR beta CDR3 regions, with RNA transcripts as the source. The HTBI primer set was used in a first-round RT-PCR of the TCR CDR3. One entry per CDR3 protein results from TCRdb running MiXCR on the multiplex PCR reads. This sample carries hundreds of thousands of distinct CDR3 sequences, 35% to 45% of them seen once, and the ten largest clones take 7.5% to 9.5%. V gave up 3 bases and J gave up 5 bases; unmatched junction bases: 6. From germline, CDR1 is SGHNT and CDR2 YYREEE (reference sequence). The CDR3 consists of 14 residues.

The TCR originated in a man aged 18 to 29 with Graves' hyperthyroidism. Sequencing was performed on blood. This sequence joins TRBV5-4 and TRBJ2-7, with 9 bases lining up with TRBD1. CDR3 DNA: TGTGCCAGCAGCTCCCGGGACAGGGACGACGAGCAGTACTTC. It translates to CASSSRDRDDEQYF.